Below, one T cell receptor (beta chain) is given with its context. Its antigen remains unidentified. No qualities accompany the bases; no much larger clone lies one base away. The record originates from a study of shared clonotypes between healthy human individuals (dated by TCRdb to 2020 to 2022). At the level of the whole study: The cohort comprised a couple of women and a few men aged 18 to 49 years. To increase sequencing depth and limit assay-specific biases, TCR repertoire library preparation and sequencing were carried out by different laboratories using diverse techniques. Each donor's leukapheresis produced roughly between about 0.8 and 10 billion PBMCs. Per donor, three plates each were used for CD4 naive and CD4 memory, two for CD8 naive, and one for CD8 memory. Blood TCR repertoires of about 5 healthy adults were deeply sequenced to estimate repertoire size and the extent of clonotype sharing between individuals.

Healthy HIV-negative adults with no recently reported acute infections or vaccinations were included as donors. Every donor was a Caucasian adult residing in Nashville, Tennessee, USA. CD4+ T cells were enriched by magnetic negative selection, after which naive cells were positively selected on CD45RA and the negative fraction was taken as the memory subset. After blood collection by leukapheresis, PBMCs were isolated using Ficoll-Histopaque density gradient centrifugation and then cryopreserved in the vapor phase of liquid nitrogen. Purity and quantity of every magnetically sorted T cell population were checked by analytical flow cytometry. Each sorted fraction had its genomic DNA isolated and then quantified by UV absorbance on a Nanodrop 2000c. Using the deep immunoSEQ assay, TCR CDR3 regions were amplified from genomic DNA by multiplex PCR. Extracted genomic DNA from each cell subset was spread evenly across all wells of several immunoSEQ 96-well plates, with each plate serving as a replicate. For sorted subsets, around 200 ng genomic DNA, equal to 25,000 to 35,000 T cell genomes, was loaded into each replicate PCR. Purified libraries were measured with a Qubit 3.0 fluorometer, size-checked on a Bioanalyzer 2100, and measured again with the KAPA Library Quantification kit. Every immunoSEQ 96-well plate was sequenced on a dedicated single-read 150-cycle Illumina NextSeq 550 flow cell. The authors processed their data as follows. Because only junctional sequences without quality scores were contained in the immunoSEQ output, filtering matching that applied to full-length reads could not be performed. To assign V/J genes and CDR3, sequences were annotated using PyIR, a Python wrapper for IgBLAST v1.9, with IMGT germline references. Reads with weak V/J assignments (E-value above 1e-6), missing CDR3, stop codons, out-of-frame junctions, or ambiguous translated residues were removed. A V3J clonotype was defined by an identical inferred V gene, J gene, and CDR3 amino acid sequence. To compute the percentage overlap between repertoires, the number of shared unique clonotypes was divided by the size of the smaller repertoire. Repertoire richness was assessed with RTK rarefaction, the Chao1 estimator, and Recon v2.1 estimates of unobserved clonotypes. Generation probabilities for all TCRbeta clonotypes obtained by the gDNA method from several donors were computed using OLGA. TCRdb provides this immuneACCESS table in a form limited to in-frame rearrangements. Some clones are lacking; in checked studies, under half of them reflect an unresolved V gene, and why the rest are absent is not known. The V and J calls and clone size were taken over from that table, and D and trimming were inferred from the DNA. This sample gives roughly 2.5 million clones in total; around 90% of them show up just once. The ten largest clones take up about 0.13% of the sample.

Taken from cysteine to phenylalanine, the CDR3 has 14 residues. Only CDR3 DNA is held: 42 bases, read in frame from base 1. According to the germline V gene (reference sequence), CDR1 reads SEHNR and CDR2 reads FQNEAQ. A distance of 9 bases separates the germline ends of V and J, which lose 2 bases and 2 bases respectively. Study-level results and caveats: Incomplete sequencing was indicated by rarefaction of sorted-subset datasets, despite the large sequencing depth. Pairwise subsampling indicated that sequencing depth was expected to affect the degree of clonotype sharing among donors. Compared with non-shared clonotypes, clonotypes shared by all four sorted-subset donors had higher generation probabilities. Naive subsets generally had larger estimated clonotype richness than memory subsets did. When a handful of donors were compared, the shared fraction of clonotypes was around 5% for naive CD4, around 4% for naive CD8, about 2.4% for memory CD4, and around 0.37% for memory CD8. Because the study included only a small number of donors, the genetic and exposure-history diversity represented was limited. Sampling was restricted to blood, and TCR repertoires in tissues likely differ from the TCR repertoires found in blood.

The sequence is built from TRBV7-9 and TRBJ1-2; the D gene is perhaps TRBD1, on 6 matching bases. The material sequenced was naive CD4+ T cells sorted from blood. The meaning of the sample's cell subset or site label: CD45RA+ positively selected. This sequence was found in a young man in good health. The CDR3 protein: CASSLNGQNYGYTF. The sequenced DNA is TGTGCCAGCAGCTTAAATGGACAGAACTATGGCTACACCTTC.